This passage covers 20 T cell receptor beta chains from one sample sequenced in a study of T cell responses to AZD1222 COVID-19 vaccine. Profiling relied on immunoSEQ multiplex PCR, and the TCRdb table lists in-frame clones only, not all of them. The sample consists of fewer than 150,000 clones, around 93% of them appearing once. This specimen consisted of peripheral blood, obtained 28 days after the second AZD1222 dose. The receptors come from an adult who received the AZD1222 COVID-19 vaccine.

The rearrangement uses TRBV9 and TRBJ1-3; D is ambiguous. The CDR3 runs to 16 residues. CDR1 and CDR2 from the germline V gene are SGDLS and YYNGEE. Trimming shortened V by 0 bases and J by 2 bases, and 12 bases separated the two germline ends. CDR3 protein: CASSVVDQAAGNTIYF. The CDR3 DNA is TGTGCCAGCAGCGTAGTTGACCAGGCCGCTGGAAACACCATATATTTT.

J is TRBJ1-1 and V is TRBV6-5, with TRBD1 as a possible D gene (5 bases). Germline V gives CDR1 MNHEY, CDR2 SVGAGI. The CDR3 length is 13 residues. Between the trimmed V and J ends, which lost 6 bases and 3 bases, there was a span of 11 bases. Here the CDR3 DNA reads TGTGCCAGCAGCCGGTCCAGGGACACTGAAGCTTTCTTT. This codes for CASSRSRDTEAFF.

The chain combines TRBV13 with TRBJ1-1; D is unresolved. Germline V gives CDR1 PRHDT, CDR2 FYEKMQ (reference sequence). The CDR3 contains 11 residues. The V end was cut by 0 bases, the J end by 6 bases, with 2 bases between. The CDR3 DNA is TGTGCCAGCAGCTTAGGGGCTGAAGCTTTCTTT. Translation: CASSLGAEAFF.

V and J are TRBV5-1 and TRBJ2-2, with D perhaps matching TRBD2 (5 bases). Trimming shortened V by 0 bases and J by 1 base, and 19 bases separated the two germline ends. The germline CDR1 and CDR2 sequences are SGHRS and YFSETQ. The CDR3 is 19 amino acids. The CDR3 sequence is CASSLGPSTSRKNTGELFF. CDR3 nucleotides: TGCGCCAGCAGCTTGGGCCCCTCAACTAGTCGGAAGAACACCGGGGAGCTGTTTTTT.

The CDR3 DNA is TGTGCCAGCAGCACGCCCGGGACAGGGACCTACGAGCAGTACTTC. It yields the protein CASSTPGTGTYEQYF. The chain recombines TRBV7-8 with TRBJ2-7, with 9 bases aligning to TRBD1. CDR1 and CDR2 (germline): SGHVS, FQNEAQ. The J segment lost 2 bases and the V segment lost 5 bases, leaving 7 bases of the junction unmatched. This CDR3 region has 15 residues. Combining the CDR3 with reference TRBV7-8 and TRBJ2-7 gives the whole variable domain GAGVSQSPRYKVAKRGQDVALRCDPISGHVSLFWYQQALGQGPEFLTYFQNEAQLDKSGLPSDRFFAERPEGSVSTLKIQRTQQEDSAVYLCASSTPGTGTYEQYFGPGTRLTVT.

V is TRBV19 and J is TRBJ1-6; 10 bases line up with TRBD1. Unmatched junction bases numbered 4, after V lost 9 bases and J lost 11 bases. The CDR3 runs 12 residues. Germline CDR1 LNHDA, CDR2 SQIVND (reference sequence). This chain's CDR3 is CASRDRGTPLHF. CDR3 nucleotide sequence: TGTGCCAGCCGGGACAGGGGTACACCCCTCCACTTT.

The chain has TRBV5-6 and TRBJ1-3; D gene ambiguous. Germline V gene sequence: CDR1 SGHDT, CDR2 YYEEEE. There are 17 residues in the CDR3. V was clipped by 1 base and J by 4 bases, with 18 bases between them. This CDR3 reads CASSLSMPVSTGNTIYF. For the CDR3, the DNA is TGTGCCAGCAGCTTGTCAATGCCGGTTTCTACCGGAAACACCATATATTTT.

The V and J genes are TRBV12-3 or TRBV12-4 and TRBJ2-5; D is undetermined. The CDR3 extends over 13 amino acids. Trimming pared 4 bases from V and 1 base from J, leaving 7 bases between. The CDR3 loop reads CASSYPSQETQYF. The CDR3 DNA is TGTGCCAGCAGTTACCCTTCCCAAGAGACCCAGTACTTC.

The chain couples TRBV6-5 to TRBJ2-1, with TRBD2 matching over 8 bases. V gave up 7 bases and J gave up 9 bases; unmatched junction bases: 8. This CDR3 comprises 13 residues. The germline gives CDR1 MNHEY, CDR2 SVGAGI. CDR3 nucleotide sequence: TGTGCCAGCATCAAGACGGGAGGGAGTGAGCAGTTCTTC. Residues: CASIKTGGSEQFF.

CDR3: CASSPGADYGYTF. The CDR3 region has the DNA TGTGCCAGCAGCCCTGGGGCGGACTATGGCTACACCTTC. This rearrangement joins TRBV7-9 to TRBJ1-2; tentative D call: TRBD1 (5 bases). CDR1 is SEHNR, CDR2 FQNEAQ, per germline (reference sequence). V gave up 5 bases and J gave up 3 bases, with 10 bases separating them. The length of the CDR3 is 13 residues.

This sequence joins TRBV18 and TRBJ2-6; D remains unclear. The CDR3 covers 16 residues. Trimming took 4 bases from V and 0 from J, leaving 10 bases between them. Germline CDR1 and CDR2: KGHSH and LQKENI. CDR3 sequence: CASSQFSISGANVLTF. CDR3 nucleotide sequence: TGTGCCAGCTCACAGTTTTCGATCTCTGGGGCCAACGTCCTGACTTTC.

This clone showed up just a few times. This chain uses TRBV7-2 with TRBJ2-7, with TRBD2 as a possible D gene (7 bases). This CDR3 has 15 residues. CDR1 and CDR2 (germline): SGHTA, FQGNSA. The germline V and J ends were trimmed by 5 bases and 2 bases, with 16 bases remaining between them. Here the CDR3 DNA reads TGTGCCAGCAGCCCTGGGAGGGGGGTGACCTACGAGCAGTACTTC. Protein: CASSPGRGVTYEQYF. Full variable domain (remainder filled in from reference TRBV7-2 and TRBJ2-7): GAGVSQSPSNKVTEKGKDVELRCDPISGHTALYWYRQSLGQGLEFLIYFQGNSAPDKSGLPSDRFSAERTGGSVSTLTIQRTQQEDSAVYLCASSPGRGVTYEQYFGPGTRLTVT.

CDR3 residues: CASSWDRTGNTIYF. The CDR3 DNA sequence: TGTGCCAGCAGTTGGGACAGGACTGGAAACACCATATATTTT. The chain uses TRBV2 and TRBJ1-3; 8 positions match TRBD1. Germline CDR1 is SNHLY and CDR2 is FYNNEI. This CDR3 contains 14 residues. V lost 5 bases, J lost 2 bases, and 2 bases stayed unmatched. The entire variable domain, with the rest obtained from reference TRBV2 and TRBJ1-3, is as follows: EPEVTQTPSHQVTQMGQEVILRCVPISNHLYFYWYRQILGQKVEFLVSFYNNEISEKSEIFDDQFSVERPDGSNFTLKIRSTKLEDSAMYFCASSWDRTGNTIYFGEGSWLTVV.

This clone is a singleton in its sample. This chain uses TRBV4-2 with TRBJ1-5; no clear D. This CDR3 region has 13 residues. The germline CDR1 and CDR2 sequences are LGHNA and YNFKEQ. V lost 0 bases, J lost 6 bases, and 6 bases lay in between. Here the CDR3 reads CASSQEGSQPQHF. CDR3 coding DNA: TGTGCCAGCAGCCAAGAAGGTAGTCAGCCCCAGCATTTT.

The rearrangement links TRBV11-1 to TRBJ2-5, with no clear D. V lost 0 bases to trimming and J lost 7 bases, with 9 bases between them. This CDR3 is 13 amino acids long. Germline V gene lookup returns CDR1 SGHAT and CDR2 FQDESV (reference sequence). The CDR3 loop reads CASSLAGSGTQYF. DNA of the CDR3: TGTGCCAGCAGCTTAGCCGGTTCGGGGACCCAGTACTTC.

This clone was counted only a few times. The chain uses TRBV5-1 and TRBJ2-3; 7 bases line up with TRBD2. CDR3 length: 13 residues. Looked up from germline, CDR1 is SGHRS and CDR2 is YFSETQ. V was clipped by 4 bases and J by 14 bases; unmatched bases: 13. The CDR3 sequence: CASSPNGLGGTYF. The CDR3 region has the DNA TGCGCCAGCAGCCCAAACGGACTAGGTGGAACGTATTTT.

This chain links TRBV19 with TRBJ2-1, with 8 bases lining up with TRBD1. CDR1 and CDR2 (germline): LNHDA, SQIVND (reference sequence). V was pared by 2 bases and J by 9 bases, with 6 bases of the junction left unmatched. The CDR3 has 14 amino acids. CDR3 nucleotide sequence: TGTGCCAGTAGTATACGACAGGGGACCGGTGAGCAGTTCTTC. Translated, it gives CASSIRQGTGEQFF.

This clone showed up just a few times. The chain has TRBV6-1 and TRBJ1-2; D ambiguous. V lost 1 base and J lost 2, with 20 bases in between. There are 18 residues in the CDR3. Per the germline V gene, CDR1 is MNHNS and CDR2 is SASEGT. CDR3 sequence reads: CASSEGAYWRIMNYGYTF. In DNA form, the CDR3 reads TGTGCCAGCAGTGAAGGGGCATACTGGCGGATAATGAACTATGGCTACACCTTC.

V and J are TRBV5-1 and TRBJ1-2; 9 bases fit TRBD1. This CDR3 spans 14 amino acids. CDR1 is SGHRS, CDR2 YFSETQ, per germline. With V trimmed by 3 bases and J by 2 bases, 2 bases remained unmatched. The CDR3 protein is CASSWDRVNYGYTF. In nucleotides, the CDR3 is TGCGCCAGCAGCTGGGACAGGGTGAACTATGGCTACACCTTC.

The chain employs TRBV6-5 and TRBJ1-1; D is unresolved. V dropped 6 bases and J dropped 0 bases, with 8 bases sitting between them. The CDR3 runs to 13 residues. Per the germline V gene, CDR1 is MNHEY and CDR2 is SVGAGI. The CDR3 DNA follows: TGTGCCAGCAGGCCTAATATGAACACTGAAGCTTTCTTT. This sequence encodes CASRPNMNTEAFF.